The rows below give T cell receptor beta chains drawn from one sample of a study of shared clonotypes between healthy human individuals. Only in-frame clones appear in the TCRdb table, and some are missing; sequencing was by immunoSEQ multiplex PCR. The data hold over 2 million clones, with 90% to 95% observed a single time. Sequencing used naive CD4+ T cells sorted from blood. Receptors were obtained from a man younger than 30 in good health. The CDR3 runs from the conserved cysteine through the conserved F or W. D genes are given only for firm matches. Some rows have no size entry. The others give once, few or many, or a class for an expanded clone.

CDR3: CASSGTDATNEKLFF; DNA: TGTGCCAGCAGCGGGACAGATGCAACTAATGAAAAACTGTTTTTT; D: NA; size: NA; J: TRBJ1-4; V: TRBV9
CDR3: CASSQDEASGVQETQYF; DNA: TGTGCCAGCAGCCAAGATGAGGCTAGCGGGGTTCAAGAGACCCAGTACTTC; D: TRBD2; size: NA; J: TRBJ2-5; V: TRBV4-2
CDR3: CATRTSRSTGELFF; DNA: TGTGCCACGCGGACCAGCAGAAGCACCGGGGAGCTGTTTTTT; D: NA; size: NA; J: TRBJ2-2; V: TRBV2
CDR3: CASSLYTGSRNEQFF; DNA: TGTGCCAGCAGCTTATACACAGGTAGCCGGAATGAGCAGTTCTTC; D: NA; size: NA; J: TRBJ2-1; V: TRBV7-8
CDR3: CASSVGPTDTQYF; DNA: TGTGCCAGCAGCGTCGGACCCACAGATACGCAGTATTTT; D: NA; size: NA; J: TRBJ2-3; V: TRBV9
CDR3: CASSLSPGNEQFF; DNA: TGTGCCAGCAGCCTTTCCCCGGGCAATGAGCAGTTCTTC; D: NA; size: NA; J: TRBJ2-1; V: TRBV11-1
CDR3: CASSTQGLETQYF; DNA: TGCGCCAGCAGCACCCAGGGACTAGAGACCCAGTACTTC; D: NA; size: NA; J: TRBJ2-5; V: TRBV5-1
CDR3: CASSAYGQGMTPLHF; DNA: TGTGCCAGCAGTGCTTACGGACAGGGCATGACACCCCTCCACTTT; D: TRBD1; size: NA; J: TRBJ1-6; V: TRBV6-1
CDR3: CASSSAGTVYTDTQYF; DNA: TGTGCCAGCAGCTCTGCCGGGACCGTCTACACAGATACGCAGTATTTT; D: NA; size: NA; J: TRBJ2-3; V: TRBV7-9
CDR3: CASSRTSGRPSSYNEQFF; DNA: TGTGCCAGCAGCCGGACTAGCGGGAGGCCCAGCTCCTACAATGAGCAGTTCTTC; D: TRBD2; size: once; J: TRBJ2-1; V: TRBV28
CDR3: CASSQEAGELFF; DNA: TGCGCCAGCAGCCAGGAAGCCGGGGAGCTGTTTTTT; D: NA; size: NA; J: TRBJ2-2; V: TRBV5-1
CDR3: CAWSVSATSGGTDTQYF; DNA: TGTGCCTGGAGTGTATCGGCGACTAGCGGAGGCACAGATACGCAGTATTTT; D: TRBD2; size: NA; J: TRBJ2-3; V: TRBV30
CDR3: CAWSVGGTGAYEQYF; DNA: TGTGCCTGGAGTGTAGGGGGTACAGGGGCCTACGAGCAGTACTTC; D: TRBD1; size: NA; J: TRBJ2-7; V: TRBV30
CDR3: CASSYGQGANEKLFF; DNA: TGTGCCAGCAGCTACGGACAGGGGGCAAATGAAAAACTGTTTTTT; D: TRBD1; size: NA; J: TRBJ1-4; V: TRBV5-6
CDR3: CASSRTVGNIQYF; DNA: TGTGCCAGCAGTCGTACCGTGGGGAACATTCAGTACTTC; D: NA; size: NA; J: TRBJ2-4; V: TRBV6-5
CDR3: CASSTLGARGSHGTEAFF; DNA: TGCGCCAGCAGCACCCTCGGGGCCCGAGGCTCCCATGGGACTGAAGCTTTCTTT; D: NA; size: NA; J: TRBJ1-1; V: TRBV5-1
CDR3: CAISESIATTGNTIYF; DNA: TGTGCCATCAGTGAGTCTATAGCGACGACTGGAAACACCATATATTTT; D: NA; size: once; J: TRBJ1-3; V: TRBV10-3
CDR3: CASSLAPSYNSPLHF; DNA: TGCGCCAGCAGCTTGGCCCCCTCCTATAATTCACCCCTCCACTTT; D: NA; size: NA; J: TRBJ1-6; V: TRBV5-1
CDR3: CASSEGSYYEQYF; DNA: TGCGCCAGCAGCGAGGGGTCTTACTACGAGCAGTACTTC; D: NA; size: NA; J: TRBJ2-7; V: TRBV5-1
CDR3: CASSPPAFLAEQFF; DNA: TGTGCCAGCTCACCACCGGCCTTTCTGGCTGAGCAGTTCTTC; D: NA; size: NA; J: TRBJ2-1; V: TRBV18
CDR3: CASSQGTSGSGEQYF; DNA: TGTGCCAGCAGCCAAGGAACAAGCGGGAGTGGGGAGCAGTACTTC; D: TRBD2; size: once; J: TRBJ2-7; V: TRBV4-2
CDR3: CASSPGLAVSPHEQYF; DNA: TGTGCCAGCTCACCGGGACTAGCGGTTTCCCCCCACGAGCAGTACTTC; D: TRBD2; size: NA; J: TRBJ2-7; V: TRBV18
CDR3: CATSREFLGTGELFF; DNA: TGTGCCACCAGCAGAGAGTTTTTGGGAACCGGGGAGCTGTTTTTT; D: NA; size: NA; J: TRBJ2-2; V: TRBV15
CDR3: CASSVALGQNLYGYTF; DNA: TGTGCCAGCAGCGTAGCTCTAGGACAGAACCTCTATGGCTACACCTTC; D: NA; size: NA; J: TRBJ1-2; V: TRBV9
CDR3: CAISSTGVAYNEQFF; DNA: TGTGCCATCAGCAGTACAGGGGTAGCCTACAATGAGCAGTTCTTC; D: TRBD1; size: NA; J: TRBJ2-1; V: TRBV10-3
CDR3: CASSLVWGGSPEAFF; DNA: TGTGCCAGCAGCTTAGTCTGGGGTGGAAGTCCTGAAGCTTTCTTT; D: NA; size: NA; J: TRBJ1-1; V: TRBV7-9